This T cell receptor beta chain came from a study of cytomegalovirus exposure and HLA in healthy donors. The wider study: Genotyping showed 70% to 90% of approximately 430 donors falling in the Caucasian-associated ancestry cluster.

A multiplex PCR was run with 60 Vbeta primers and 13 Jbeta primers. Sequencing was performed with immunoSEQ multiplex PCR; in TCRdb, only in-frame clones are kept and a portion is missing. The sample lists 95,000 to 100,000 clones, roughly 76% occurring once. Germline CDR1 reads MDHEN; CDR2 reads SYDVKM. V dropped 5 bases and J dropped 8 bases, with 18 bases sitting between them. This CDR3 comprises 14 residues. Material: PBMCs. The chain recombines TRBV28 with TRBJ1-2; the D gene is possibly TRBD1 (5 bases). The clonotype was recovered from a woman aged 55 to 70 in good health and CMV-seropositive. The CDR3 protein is CASSPTQGFGGYTF. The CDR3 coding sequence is TGTGCCAGCAGTCCAACCCAGGGATTTGGCGGCTACACCTTC.